Following are 16 T cell receptor beta chains from one sample sequenced in a study of T cells after yellow fever vaccination. Each CDR3 protein is one row after TCRdb ran MiXCR on the 5' RACE reads. The sample holds hundreds of thousands of distinct CDR3 sequences, about 6.2% seen once. Sequencing was performed on PBMCs, taken 5 days after the yellow fever booster vaccination. These receptors were collected from a man aged 30 to 45 who received the YFV17D yellow fever vaccine.

This clonotype was detected only a few times. The gene calls are TRBV6-5 and TRBJ1-2, with 7 bases fitting TRBD1. Germline V gives CDR1 MNHEY, CDR2 SVGAGI. The V gene end was trimmed by 0 bases and the J gene end by 4 bases; junction bases not matched to a gene: 2. This CDR3 comprises 14 residues. CDR3 amino acids: CASSYSRDSYGYTF. Here the CDR3 DNA reads TGTGCCAGCAGTTACTCGAGGGACAGCTATGGCTACACCTTC.

This clonotype occurred many times. CDR3 region: CASSQGGRLTNEKLFF. The CDR3 DNA is TGCGCCAGCAGCCAGGGGGGGCGTTTAACTAATGAAAAACTGTTTTTT. The rearrangement links TRBV4-3 to TRBJ1-4; possibly TRBD1 for D (6 bases). The CDR3 has 16 amino acids. Trimming took off 3 bases at V and 1 base at J, with 12 bases between the two ends. Germline lookup yields CDR1 LGHNA and CDR2 YSLEER.

The table lists this clonotype with a few counts. This rearrangement joins TRBV18 to TRBJ2-1, with 9 bases identical to TRBD2. The CDR3 has 13 residues. The germline CDR1 and CDR2 sequences are KGHSH and LQKENI. The V gene end was trimmed by 8 bases and the J gene end by 5 bases; junction bases not matched to a gene: 4. CDR3 coding DNA: TGTGCCAGCACCTCTAGCGGGAACAATGAGCAGTTCTTC. Amino acids: CASTSSGNNEQFF. The full variable domain, completed using reference TRBV18 and TRBJ2-1, is NAGVMQNPRHLVRRRGQEARLRCSPMKGHSHVYWYRQLPEEGLKFMVYLQKENIIDESGMPKERFSAEFPKEGPSILRIQQVVRGDSAAYFCASTSSGNNEQFFGPGTRLTVL.

This clonotype came up many times. The chain recombines TRBV29-1 with TRBJ2-7; 7 bases agree with TRBD2. The CDR3 sequence is 13 residues long. The germline CDR1 and CDR2 sequences are SQVTM and ANQGSEA. With V trimmed by 5 bases and J by 4 bases, 8 bases remained unmatched. CDR3 in amino acids: CSVLGGRAYEQYF. In DNA, the CDR3 is TGCAGCGTTCTCGGTGGGAGGGCGTACGAGCAGTACTTC.

The J gene is TRBJ2-1, the V gene TRBV5-1; D is ambiguous. Germline V gene sequence: CDR1 SGHRS, CDR2 YFSETQ. Between the trimmed V and J ends, which lost 0 bases and 8 bases, there was a span of 9 bases. The CDR3 covers 13 residues. In nucleotides, the CDR3 is TGCGCCAGCAGCTTGGTGTATGGGGATGAGCAGTTCTTC. It encodes CASSLVYGDEQFF.

The chain links TRBV5-1 to TRBJ1-4; TRBD1 matches at 7 bases. CDR1 is SGHRS, CDR2 YFSETQ, per germline. This CDR3 is built from 16 residues. After removal of 4 bases from V and 0 bases from J, the junction contained 6 bases not matched to a gene. CDR3 loop: CASSPGQSATNEKLFF. The DNA for the CDR3 is TGCGCCAGCAGCCCGGGACAGAGCGCAACTAATGAAAAACTGTTTTTT.

This clonotype was seen only a few times. The chain recombines TRBV20-1 with TRBJ2-1, with 7 bases aligning to TRBD2. Germline-derived CDR1 and CDR2 are DFQATT and SNEGSKA (reference sequence). Unmatched junction bases numbered 8, after V lost 3 bases and J lost 3 bases. The CDR3 has 15 amino acids. The CDR3 is CSARGVREFYNEQFF. In DNA form, the CDR3 reads TGCAGTGCTAGGGGGGTGCGGGAGTTCTACAATGAGCAGTTCTTC.

This clonotype was counted between two and nine times. This rearrangement joins TRBV6-6 to TRBJ1-1, with D possibly TRBD1 on 5 matching bases. The ends were cut back, 6 bases at V and 4 bases at J, with 12 bases in the middle. CDR1 is MNHNY and CDR2 is SVGAGI in the germline V gene (reference sequence). This CDR3 comprises 13 residues. In DNA, the CDR3 is TGTGCCAGCAGACCGGACGGGGGCACTGAAGCTTTCTTT. This gives the protein CASRPDGGTEAFF.

The chain recombines TRBV20-1 with TRBJ2-5; D gene uncertain. Trimming pared 8 bases from V and 3 bases from J, leaving 13 bases between. The CDR3 sequence is 12 residues long. Germline CDR1 and CDR2: DFQATT and SNEGSKA (reference sequence). The CDR3 is CSLLPVEETQYF. CDR3 nucleotides: TGCAGTTTACTACCGGTGGAAGAGACCCAGTACTTC.

CDR3 DNA: TGCGCCAGCAGCTCCCTCGGTCAGGGGCCAGAGACCCAGTACTTC. Protein: CASSSLGQGPETQYF. The chain links TRBV5-1 to TRBJ2-5; D is perhaps TRBD1 (6 bases). Trimming stripped 3 bases from V and 4 bases from J, with 16 bases between. The CDR3 length is 15 residues. Germline CDR1 reads SGHRS; CDR2 reads YFSETQ.

This clonotype has at least ten counts. The CDR3: CASSLGTPLSEQFF. The CDR3 coding sequence is TGTGCCAGCAGCTTGGGGACCCCTTTGTCGGAGCAGTTCTTC. This chain uses TRBV7-9 with TRBJ2-1, with D perhaps assigned TRBD1 or TRBD2 (5 bases each). Germline CDR1 SEHNR, CDR2 FQNEAQ (reference sequence). This CDR3 is 14 amino acids long. V gave up 3 bases and J gave up 10 bases, with 16 bases separating them.

This clonotype was detected many times. V is TRBV27 and J is TRBJ2-5; D is perhaps TRBD2 (6 bases). V was cut by 3 bases and J by 4 bases, with 12 bases left in between. Germline V gene data show CDR1 as MNHEY and CDR2 as SMNVEV (reference sequence). The CDR3 sequence is 14 residues long. CDR3 sequence (DNA): TGTGCCAGCAGTTTTGGGGACTCCATAGAGACCCAGTACTTC. The encoded protein is CASSFGDSIETQYF.

This clonotype has at least ten counts. This rearrangement joins TRBV4-3 to TRBJ2-1, with D tentatively TRBD2 (6 bases). The CDR3 is 15 residues long. Trimming took 1 base from V and 3 from J, leaving 10 bases between them. Germline V gene sequence: CDR1 LGHNA, CDR2 YSLEER. CDR3 region: CASSQGGGDYNEQFF. CDR3 bases: TGCGCCAGCAGCCAAGGGGGCGGGGACTACAATGAGCAGTTCTTC.

This clonotype was recorded once. Given a much more abundant clone one base away, this may be a read error. The V call is TRBV7-9, the J call TRBJ2-5, with a weak D call TRBD2 (6 bases). Germline V lookup: CDR1 SEHNR, CDR2 FQNEAQ (reference sequence). Trimming stripped 5 bases from V and 4 bases from J, with 14 bases between. The CDR3 consists of 14 residues. The CDR3 DNA follows: TGTGCCAGCAGCACGGTCTGGAGGGTAGAGACCCAGTACTTC. Its translation is CASSTVWRVETQYF.

This clonotype appeared many times. This chain joins TRBV4-3 and TRBJ2-5, with D perhaps TRBD2 (6 bases). From germline, CDR1 is LGHNA and CDR2 YSLEER. Trimming shortened V by 4 bases and J by 3 bases, and 18 bases separated the two germline ends. This CDR3 is built from 16 residues. In DNA form, the CDR3 reads TGCGCCAGCAGCCGGAGGGCCACGGACGAAGAAGAGACCCAGTACTTC. It translates to CASSRRATDEEETQYF.

The chain is built from TRBV20-1 and TRBJ2-5; maybe TRBD1 (6 bases). Germline lookup yields CDR1 DFQATT and CDR2 SNEGSKA (reference sequence). Deletions cut 6 bases from V and 2 bases from J, with 13 bases between. The CDR3 totals 13 residues. In DNA, the CDR3 is TGCAGTGCGGAAAGACAGGCACAAGAGACCCAGTACTTC. Amino acid sequence: CSAERQAQETQYF.